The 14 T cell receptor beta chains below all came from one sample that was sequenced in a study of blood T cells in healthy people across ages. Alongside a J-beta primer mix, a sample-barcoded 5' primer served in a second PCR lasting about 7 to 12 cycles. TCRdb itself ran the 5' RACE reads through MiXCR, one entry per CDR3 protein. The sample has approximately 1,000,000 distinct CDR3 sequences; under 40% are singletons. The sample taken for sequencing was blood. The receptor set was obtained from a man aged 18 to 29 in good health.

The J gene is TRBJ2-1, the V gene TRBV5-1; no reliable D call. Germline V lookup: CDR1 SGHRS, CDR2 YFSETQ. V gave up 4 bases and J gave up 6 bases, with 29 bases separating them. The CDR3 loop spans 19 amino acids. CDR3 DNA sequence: TGCGCCAGCAGCCACGTGAACACAATAAATAGGGTAACTGGCAATGAGCAGTTCTTC. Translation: CASSHVNTINRVTGNEQFF.

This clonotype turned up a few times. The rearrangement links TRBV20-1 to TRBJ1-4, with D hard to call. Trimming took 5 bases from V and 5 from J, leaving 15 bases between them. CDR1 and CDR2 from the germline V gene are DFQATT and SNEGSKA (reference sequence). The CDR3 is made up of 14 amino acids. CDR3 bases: TGCAGTGCTCGACCCGGGTCCGGGAATGAAAAACTGTTTTTT. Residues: CSARPGSGNEKLFF.

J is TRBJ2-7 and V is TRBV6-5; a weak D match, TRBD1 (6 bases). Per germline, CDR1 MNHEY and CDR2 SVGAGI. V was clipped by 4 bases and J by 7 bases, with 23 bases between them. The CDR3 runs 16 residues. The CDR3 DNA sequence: TGTGCCAGCAGTTCGACCGGGACACCCCCGTACAATGAGCAGTACTTC. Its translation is CASSSTGTPPYNEQYF.

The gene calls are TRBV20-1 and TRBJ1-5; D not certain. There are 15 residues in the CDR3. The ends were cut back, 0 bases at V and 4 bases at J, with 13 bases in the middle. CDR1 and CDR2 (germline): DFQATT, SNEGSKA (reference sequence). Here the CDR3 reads CSAREYHPLNQPQHF. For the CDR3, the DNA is TGCAGTGCTAGAGAATACCACCCCTTGAATCAGCCCCAGCATTTT.

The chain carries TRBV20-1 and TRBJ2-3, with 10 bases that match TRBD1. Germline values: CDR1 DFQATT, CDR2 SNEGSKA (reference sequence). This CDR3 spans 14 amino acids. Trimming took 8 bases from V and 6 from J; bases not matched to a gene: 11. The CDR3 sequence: CSIERQGAADTQYF. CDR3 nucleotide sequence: TGCAGTATAGAACGACAGGGGGCCGCGGATACGCAGTATTTT.

For the CDR3, the DNA is TGCAGTGCTAGAAAGGTGGAACAGTTCTTC. It yields the protein CSARKVEQFF. The chain joins TRBV20-1 to TRBJ2-1; D remains unclear. CDR3 size: 10 residues. Germline CDR1 is DFQATT and CDR2 is SNEGSKA (reference sequence). V was clipped by 2 bases and J by 13 bases, with 9 bases between them.

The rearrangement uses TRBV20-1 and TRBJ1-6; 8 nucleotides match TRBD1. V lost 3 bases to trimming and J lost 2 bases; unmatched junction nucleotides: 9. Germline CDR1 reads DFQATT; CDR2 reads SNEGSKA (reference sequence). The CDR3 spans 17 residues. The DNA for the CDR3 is TGCAGTGCTAGCCCTTCCGCAGGGGGCCCCTATAATTCACCCCTCCACTTT. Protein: CSASPSAGGPYNSPLHF.

CDR3 sequence reads: CASSISGTPGGTDTQYF. The CDR3 bases are TGTGCCAGTAGTATCTCGGGGACCCCCGGGGGCACAGATACGCAGTATTTT. This chain uses TRBV19 with TRBJ2-3; D may be TRBD1 or TRBD2 (5 bases each). The germline CDR1 and CDR2 sequences are LNHDA and SQIVND (reference sequence). V was clipped by 3 bases and J by 1 base, with 17 bases between them. This CDR3 is 17 amino acids long.

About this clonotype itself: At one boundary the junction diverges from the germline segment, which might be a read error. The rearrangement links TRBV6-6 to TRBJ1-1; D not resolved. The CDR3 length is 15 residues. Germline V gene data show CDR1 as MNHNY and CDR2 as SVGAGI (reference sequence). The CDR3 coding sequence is TGTGTCAGCGGTCATAGGGCAGCCCTGAACACTGAAGCTTTCTTT. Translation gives CVSGHRAALNTEAFF.

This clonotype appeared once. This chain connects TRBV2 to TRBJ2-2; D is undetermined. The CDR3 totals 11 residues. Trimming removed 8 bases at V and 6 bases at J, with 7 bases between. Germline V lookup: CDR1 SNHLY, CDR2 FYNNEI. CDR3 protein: CASFNSGELFF. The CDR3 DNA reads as TGTGCCAGCTTCAACTCCGGGGAGCTGTTTTTT.

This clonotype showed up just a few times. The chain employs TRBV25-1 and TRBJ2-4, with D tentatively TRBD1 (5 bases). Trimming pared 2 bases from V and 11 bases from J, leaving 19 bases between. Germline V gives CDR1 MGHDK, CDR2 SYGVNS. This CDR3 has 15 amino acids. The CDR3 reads CASSEQGMGKSVQYF. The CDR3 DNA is TGTGCCAGCAGTGAACAGGGCATGGGGAAAAGCGTTCAGTACTTC.

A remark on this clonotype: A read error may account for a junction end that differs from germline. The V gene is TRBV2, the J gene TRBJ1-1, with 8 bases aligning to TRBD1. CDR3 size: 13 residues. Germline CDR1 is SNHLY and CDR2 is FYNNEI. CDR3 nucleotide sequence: TGTGCCAGCAGAGGACAGGGAAACACTGAAACTTTCTTT. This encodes CASRGQGNTETFF.

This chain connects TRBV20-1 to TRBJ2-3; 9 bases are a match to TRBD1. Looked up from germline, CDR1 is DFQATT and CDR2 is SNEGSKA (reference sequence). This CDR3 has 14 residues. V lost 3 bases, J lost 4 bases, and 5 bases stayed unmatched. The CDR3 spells CSASRGQGADTQYF. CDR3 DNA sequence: TGCAGTGCTAGTAGGGGACAGGGTGCAGATACGCAGTATTTT.

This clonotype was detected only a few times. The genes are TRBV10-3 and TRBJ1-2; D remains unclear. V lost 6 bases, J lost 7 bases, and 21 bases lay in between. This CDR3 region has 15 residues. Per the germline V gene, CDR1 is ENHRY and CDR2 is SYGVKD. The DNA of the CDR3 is TGTGCCATCAGGAACACGAGCGGTGGGTCGGTTGGCTACACCTTC. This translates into CAIRNTSGGSVGYTF.